One and the same sample provided the 24 T cell receptor beta chains below, sequenced in a study of blood T cell repertoires in COVID-19. Data came from immunoSEQ multiplex PCR; TCRdb stores just in-frame clones and leaves some out. The sample lists roughly 110,000 clones; about 80% were seen once. Sequencing used peripheral blood. These TCRs come from a woman in her sixties or seventies with acute or convalescent COVID-19.

The V call is TRBV11-2, the J call TRBJ2-2, with 7 bases fitting TRBD1. V was clipped by 3 bases and J by 6 bases; unmatched bases: 7. The CDR3 totals 15 residues. Germline CDR1 is SGHAT and CDR2 is FQNNGV. DNA of the CDR3: TGTGCCAGCAGCTTCCCAAGGGGGCCATCCGGGGAGCTGTTTTTT. Translating gives CASSFPRGPSGELFF.

The chain recombines TRBV20-1 with TRBJ2-3, with D possibly TRBD2 on 5 matching bases. Trimming took off 7 bases at V and 8 bases at J, with 13 bases between the two ends. Germline V gene sequence: CDR1 DFQATT, CDR2 SNEGSKA (reference sequence). The CDR3 is 11 amino acids. The DNA for the CDR3 is TGCAGTGTTAACGGTGAGGGTACGCAGTATTTT. Its protein product is CSVNGEGTQYF.

The chain recombines TRBV14 with TRBJ1-4, with TRBD1 identical over 8 bases. The J segment lost 5 bases and the V segment lost 1 base, leaving 12 bases of the junction unmatched. This CDR3 has 18 amino acids. Per germline, CDR1 SGHDN and CDR2 FVKESK. As DNA, the CDR3 is TGTGCCAGCAGCCAAGTGCTAGACAGGGGACAGACGAATGAAAAACTGTTTTTT. The encoded protein is CASSQVLDRGQTNEKLFF.

This clone was detected once. This chain joins TRBV4-1 and TRBJ2-3; 8 bases map to TRBD2. The CDR3 covers 16 residues. Germline assignment: CDR1 MGHRA and CDR2 YSYEKL. V lost 4 bases to trimming and J lost 6 bases; unmatched junction nucleotides: 12. For the CDR3, the DNA is TGCGCCAGCAGCCCGCGGTCGGGAGGGAGGTCGGATACGCAGTATTTT. It specifies CASSPRSGGRSDTQYF.

The chain combines TRBV7-9 with TRBJ1-5; 8 bases map to TRBD1. Germline CDR1 is SEHNR and CDR2 is FQNEAQ (reference sequence). The CDR3 is 14 amino acids. J lost 6 bases, V lost 5 bases, and 6 bases had no gene match. CDR3 region: CASSPGQGGQPQHF. CDR3 nucleotide sequence: TGTGCCAGCAGCCCCGGACAGGGCGGTCAGCCCCAGCATTTT. Looking up the rest from reference TRBV7-9 and TRBJ1-5 gives the full variable domain: DTGVSQNPRHKITKRGQNVTFRCDPISEHNRLYWYRQTLGQGPEFLTYFQNEAQLEKSRLLSDRFSAERPKGSFSTLEIQRTEQGDSAMYLCASSPGQGGQPQHFGDGTRLSIL.

J is TRBJ1-2 and V is TRBV4-1, with a possible D match to TRBD1 (5 bases). This CDR3 spans 13 amino acids. Looked up from germline, CDR1 is MGHRA and CDR2 is YSYEKL. The ends were cut back, 8 bases at V and 8 bases at J, with 18 bases in the middle. The CDR3 DNA reads as TGCGCCAGCCGGGACTTACAAACTGGGGGCTACACCTTC. It codes for CASRDLQTGGYTF.

The chain is built from TRBV3-1 (or the pseudogene TRBV3-2) and TRBJ2-7, with TRBD2 identical over 15 bases. CDR3 length: 14 amino acids. V was pared by 4 bases and J by 9 bases, with 4 bases of the junction left unmatched. Per germline, CDR1 LGHDT and CDR2 YNNKEL (reference sequence). In DNA form, the CDR3 reads TGTGCCAGCAGCCGAGGGACTAGCGGGAGGTTGCAGTACTTC. Protein: CASSRGTSGRLQYF.

CDR3 in amino acids: CASRFKGADTEAFF. DNA of the CDR3: TGTGCCAGCAGATTTAAGGGAGCCGACACTGAAGCTTTCTTT. The chain recombines TRBV7-2 with TRBJ1-1; D is unresolved. The CDR3 extends over 14 amino acids. Germline assignment: CDR1 SGHTA and CDR2 FQGNSA. V was trimmed by 6 bases and J by 3 bases, leaving 14 bases between them. The complete variable domain, with remaining parts taken from reference TRBV7-2 and TRBJ1-1, reads GAGVSQSPSNKVTEKGKDVELRCDPISGHTALYWYRQSLGQGLEFLIYFQGNSAPDKSGLPSDRFSAERTGGSVSTLTIQRTQQEDSAVYLCASRFKGADTEAFFGQGTRLTVV.

This rearrangement joins TRBV5-6 to TRBJ1-2, with a weak D call TRBD1 (6 bases). The germline V gene has CDR1 SGHDT and CDR2 YYEEEE. Trimming pared 1 base from V and 0 bases from J, leaving 7 bases between. The CDR3 is 14 amino acids. The CDR3 DNA reads as TGTGCCAGCAGCTTGACAGGGACTAACTATGGCTACACCTTC. This translates into CASSLTGTNYGYTF.

This chain uses TRBV2 with TRBJ1-5; 7 bases line up with TRBD1. Germline loops: CDR1 SNHLY, CDR2 FYNNEI. The CDR3 spans 15 residues. The V segment lost 6 bases and the J segment 5 bases; nucleotides outside the gene matches: 10. CDR3 DNA: TGTGCCAGCAGCCAGGGACAGACCCAGGATCAGCCCCAGCATTTT. Amino acid sequence: CASSQGQTQDQPQHF.

The chain links TRBV7-3 to TRBJ1-3, with 7 bases fitting TRBD1. Trimming cost V 2 bases and J 3 bases; bases outside gene matches: 10. Germline lookup yields CDR1 SGHTA and CDR2 FQGTGA. This CDR3 has 17 residues. The DNA of the CDR3 is TGTGCCAGCAGCTTAGAGCCGACAGGGCTTGATGGAAACACCATATATTTT. Protein sequence: CASSLEPTGLDGNTIYF.

The chain links TRBV7-3 to TRBJ1-1; D is unresolved. V lost 0 bases and J lost 1, with 9 bases in between. Looked up from germline, CDR1 is SGHTA and CDR2 is FQGTGA. This CDR3 is built from 15 residues. CDR3 nucleotides: TGTGCCAGCAGCTTAACCCCCGGCGGGAACACTGAAGCTTTCTTT. Encoded protein: CASSLTPGGNTEAFF.

The chain couples TRBV6-5 to TRBJ2-2; 11 nucleotides line up with TRBD1. CDR3 length: 15 amino acids. The V gene end was trimmed by 9 bases and the J gene end by 6 bases; junction bases not matched to a gene: 9. Germline CDR1 and CDR2: MNHEY and SVGAGI. The CDR3 region has the DNA TGTGCCAGTTCGCGGACAGGGGGCATCTCCGGGGAGCTGTTTTTT. Protein: CASSRTGGISGELFF.

A note on this clone: Relative to the germline gene, one junction end is altered; a read error may explain this. The chain links TRBV10-1 to TRBJ1-3, with unresolved D. This CDR3 has 15 residues. CDR1 is WNHNN, CDR2 SYGVQD, per germline (reference sequence). CDR3 sequence: CASLDEPVTGSTIYF. The CDR3 nucleotides are TGCGCCAGCCTAGACGAACCGGTTACTGGAAGCACCATATATTTT.

The rearrangement links TRBV7-9 to TRBJ2-3; D possibly corresponds to TRBD2 (5 bases). The CDR3 is 18 amino acids. V was pared by 5 bases and J by 2 bases, with 23 bases between. The germline V gene encodes CDR1 SEHNR and CDR2 FQNEAQ (reference sequence). CDR3 DNA sequence: TGTGCCAGCAGCCTCACAAGGTTTCAGAGCGGCCCCACAGATACGCAGTATTTT. This codes for CASSLTRFQSGPTDTQYF.

This chain connects TRBV4-1 to TRBJ1-5; D is perhaps TRBD1 (5 bases). The CDR3 sequence is 17 residues long. Germline V CDR1 and CDR2: MGHRA, YSYEKL. Trimming took off 3 bases at V and 7 bases at J, with 22 bases between the two ends. CDR3 DNA: TGCGCCAGCAGCCAGGTCTTGAAGGGGCGATCCGGCCAGCCCCAGCATTTT. Translation: CASSQVLKGRSGQPQHF.

In this sample, this clone turned up once. Other DNA sequences from this sample encode an identical CDR3 as well. This sequence joins TRBV5-1 and TRBJ2-7; TRBD1 matches at 11 bases. Per germline, CDR1 SGHRS and CDR2 YFSETQ. Trimming removed 3 bases from V and 4 bases from J; junction bases left unmatched: 3. CDR3 length: 14 residues. This CDR3 is CASSSGQGAYEQYF. CDR3 sequence (DNA): TGCGCCAGCAGCTCCGGACAGGGGGCGTACGAGCAGTACTTC.

The chain employs TRBV5-1 and TRBJ1-3, with 8 bases identical to TRBD1. Germline V gene data show CDR1 as SGHRS and CDR2 as YFSETQ. V was clipped by 5 bases and J by 7 bases; unmatched bases: 8. The CDR3 extends over 14 amino acids. The CDR3 nucleotides read TGCGCCAGCAGAAGGACAGGGTCAGAGAACACCATATATTTT. It is translated as CASRRTGSENTIYF. Full variable domain (remainder filled in from reference TRBV5-1 and TRBJ1-3): KAGVTQTPRYLIKTRGQQVTLSCSPISGHRSVSWYQQTPGQGLQFLFEYFSETQRNKGNFPGRFSGRQFSNSRSEMNVSTLELGDSALYLCASRRTGSENTIYFGEGSWLTVV.

This chain uses TRBV3-1 (or the pseudogene TRBV3-2) with TRBJ2-5, with unresolved D. V shed 4 bases and J shed 5 bases, with 8 bases lying between them. The germline V gene encodes CDR1 LGHDT and CDR2 YNNKEL (reference sequence). The CDR3 sequence is 12 residues long. CDR3 sequence reads: CASSPPLETQYF. CDR3 sequence (DNA): TGTGCCAGCAGCCCCCCCCTCGAGACCCAGTACTTC.

This clone turned up a few times. The rearrangement uses TRBV5-6 and TRBJ2-2, with TRBD1 identical over 11 bases. Trimming cost V 4 bases and J 3 bases; bases outside gene matches: 2. This CDR3 has 15 amino acids. The germline V gene encodes CDR1 SGHDT and CDR2 YYEEEE. The CDR3 region is CASSGQGAYTGELFF. As DNA, the CDR3 is TGTGCCAGCAGCGGACAGGGGGCATACACCGGGGAGCTGTTTTTT.

The J gene is TRBJ1-5, the V gene TRBV7-8; D is unclear. V dropped 2 bases and J dropped 0 bases, with 8 bases sitting between them. CDR1 and CDR2 (germline): SGHVS, FQNEAQ. CDR3 length: 15 residues. This CDR3 reads CASSLSWYSNQPQHF. CDR3 sequence (DNA): TGTGCCAGCAGCTTAAGCTGGTATAGCAATCAGCCCCAGCATTTT.

The genes are TRBV4-1 and TRBJ2-6; perhaps TRBD2 as D (5 bases). CDR1 is MGHRA, CDR2 YSYEKL, per germline. The ends were cut back, 4 bases at V and 0 bases at J, with 10 bases in the middle. This CDR3 region has 16 residues. CDR3 DNA: TGCGCCAGCAGCCGCGGACTTACCTCTGGGGCCAACGTCCTGACTTTC. Translating gives CASSRGLTSGANVLTF.

The chain has TRBV7-2 and TRBJ2-7, with a weak D call TRBD2 (6 bases). The CDR3 sequence is 15 residues long. The V end lost 5 bases, the J end lost 0 bases, and 14 bases lay between the germline ends. Germline CDR1 SGHTA, CDR2 FQGNSA. The CDR3 reads CASSLGTPYSYEQYF. In DNA form, the CDR3 reads TGTGCCAGCAGCCTCGGGACTCCTTACTCCTACGAGCAGTACTTC.

This chain uses TRBV9 with TRBJ2-1; 9 positions agree with TRBD2. Germline V gene data show CDR1 as SGDLS and CDR2 as YYNGEE. The CDR3 extends over 16 amino acids. The trim removed 0 bases at V and 2 bases at J, leaving 3 bases unmatched. CDR3 region: CASSVDASGTYNEQFF. In DNA, the CDR3 is TGTGCCAGCAGCGTAGATGCTAGCGGGACCTACAATGAGCAGTTCTTC.